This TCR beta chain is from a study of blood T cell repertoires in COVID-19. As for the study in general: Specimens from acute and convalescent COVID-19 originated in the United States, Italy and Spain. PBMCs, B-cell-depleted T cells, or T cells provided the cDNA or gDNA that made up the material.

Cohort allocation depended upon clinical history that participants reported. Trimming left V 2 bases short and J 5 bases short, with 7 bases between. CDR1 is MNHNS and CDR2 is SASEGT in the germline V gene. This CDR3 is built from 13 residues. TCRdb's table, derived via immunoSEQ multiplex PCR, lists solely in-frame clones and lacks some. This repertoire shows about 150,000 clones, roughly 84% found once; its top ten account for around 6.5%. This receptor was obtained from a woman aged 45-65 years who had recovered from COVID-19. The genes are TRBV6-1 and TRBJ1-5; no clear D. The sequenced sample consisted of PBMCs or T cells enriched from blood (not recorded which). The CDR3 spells CASSELPDQPQHF. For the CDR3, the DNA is TGTGCCAGCAGTGAACTTCCGGATCAGCCCCAGCATTTT.